A single sample is the source of the 8 T cell receptor beta chains below, sequenced in a study of T-cell memory formation after mild COVID-19. TCRdb independently ran MiXCR on the 5' RACE reads; one entry per CDR3 protein. Counted here are about 160,000 distinct CDR3 sequences, 30% to 35% occurring once; the ten biggest clones make up 12%. Sequenced material: PBMCs or a T cell subset sorted from them (not recorded which). The receptor set was obtained from an adult woman who had mild COVID-19 (a few samples of this study predate the infection). Cell type and time point are not known.

This chain uses TRBV3-1 with TRBJ2-3; 8 nucleotides match TRBD2. Trimming took 1 base from V and 0 from J; bases not matched to a gene: 18. The germline gives CDR1 LGHDT, CDR2 YNNKEL (reference sequence). The CDR3 is 21 residues long. CDR3 loop: CASSQVIGRGAPSGSTDTQYF. The DNA for the CDR3 is TGTGCCAGCAGCCAAGTTATAGGGCGGGGGGCCCCCAGCGGTAGCACAGATACGCAGTATTTT.

This clonotype has only a few counts. The chain has TRBV5-4 and TRBJ2-6; tentatively, D is TRBD1 (6 bases). V gave up 6 bases and J gave up 0 bases, with 13 bases separating them. This CDR3 comprises 16 residues. Germline V lookup: CDR1 SGHNT, CDR2 YYREEE (reference sequence). CDR3 loop: CASTSYRDSGANVLTF. CDR3 sequence (DNA): TGTGCCAGCACCTCGTACAGGGACTCTGGGGCCAACGTCCTGACTTTC.

This clonotype was picked up many times. The chain couples TRBV11-2 to TRBJ2-1; D is perhaps TRBD1 (5 bases). The length of the CDR3 is 15 residues. V dropped 5 bases and J dropped 1 base, with 12 bases sitting between them. CDR1 is SGHAT, CDR2 FQNNGV, per germline. Here the CDR3 reads CASSGHSFSYNEQFF. The CDR3 DNA reads TGTGCCAGCAGCGGACATTCCTTTTCCTACAATGAGCAGTTCTTC. Variable domain in full (rest from reference TRBV11-2 and TRBJ2-1): EAGVAQSPRYKIIEKRQSVAFWCNPISGHATLYWYQQILGQGPKLLIQFQNNGVVDDSQLPKDRFSAERLKGVDSTLKIQPAKLEDSAVYLCASSGHSFSYNEQFFGPGTRLTVL.

The V gene is TRBV18, the J gene TRBJ1-5, with no clear D. The CDR3 is 12 residues long. V was trimmed by 4 bases and J by 3 bases, leaving 4 bases between them. Germline values: CDR1 KGHSH, CDR2 LQKENI. The CDR3 DNA reads TGTGCCAGCTCACTATTCAATCAGCCCCAGCATTTT. This translates into CASSLFNQPQHF. Full variable domain (remainder filled in from reference TRBV18 and TRBJ1-5): NAGVMQNPRHLVRRRGQEARLRCSPMKGHSHVYWYRQLPEEGLKFMVYLQKENIIDESGMPKERFSAEFPKEGPSILRIQQVVRGDSAAYFCASSLFNQPQHFGDGTRLSIL.

There are a few counts of this clonotype. The chain uses TRBV12-3 or TRBV12-4 and TRBJ2-2; TRBD1 aligns across 9 bases. J was trimmed by 4 bases and V by 7 bases; bases with no gene match: 7. This CDR3 region has 15 residues. The CDR3 region has the DNA TGTGCCAGCACCTTGGGGGACAGGGTCACCGGGGAGCTGTTTTTT. Translated, it gives CASTLGDRVTGELFF.

Turning to this clonotype: One junction end disagrees with the germline gene, perhaps due to a read error. This rearrangement joins TRBV6-5 to TRBJ1-4; 8 bases map to TRBD1. CDR3 size: 12 residues. The germline CDR1 and CDR2 sequences are MNHEY and SVGAGI. The CDR3 spells CASSYRLSDRVF. The CDR3 bases are TGTGCCAGCAGTTACCGCCTGTCGGACAGGGTTTTT.

This clonotype was counted between two and nine times. This chain uses TRBV7-8 with TRBJ2-3, with 7 nucleotides matching TRBD2. J gave up 5 bases and V 0 bases, and 8 bases lay outside the gene matches. Germline V gene sequence: CDR1 SGHVS, CDR2 FQNEAQ. This CDR3 region has 16 residues. Here the CDR3 DNA reads TGTGCCAGCAGCTTAGCGCTGGCGGGGGAAGGAGATACGCAGTATTTT. Encoded protein: CASSLALAGEGDTQYF.

V gene TRBV3-1 combines with J gene TRBJ2-1, with a weak D call TRBD1 (5 bases). CDR1 LGHDT and CDR2 YNNKEL come from the germline V gene (reference sequence). The CDR3 length is 13 residues. V shed 6 bases and J shed 5 bases, with 11 bases lying between them. CDR3 sequence (DNA): TGTGCCAGCAGGGTTCAGGGTGACAATGAGCAGTTCTTC. Protein product: CASRVQGDNEQFF.